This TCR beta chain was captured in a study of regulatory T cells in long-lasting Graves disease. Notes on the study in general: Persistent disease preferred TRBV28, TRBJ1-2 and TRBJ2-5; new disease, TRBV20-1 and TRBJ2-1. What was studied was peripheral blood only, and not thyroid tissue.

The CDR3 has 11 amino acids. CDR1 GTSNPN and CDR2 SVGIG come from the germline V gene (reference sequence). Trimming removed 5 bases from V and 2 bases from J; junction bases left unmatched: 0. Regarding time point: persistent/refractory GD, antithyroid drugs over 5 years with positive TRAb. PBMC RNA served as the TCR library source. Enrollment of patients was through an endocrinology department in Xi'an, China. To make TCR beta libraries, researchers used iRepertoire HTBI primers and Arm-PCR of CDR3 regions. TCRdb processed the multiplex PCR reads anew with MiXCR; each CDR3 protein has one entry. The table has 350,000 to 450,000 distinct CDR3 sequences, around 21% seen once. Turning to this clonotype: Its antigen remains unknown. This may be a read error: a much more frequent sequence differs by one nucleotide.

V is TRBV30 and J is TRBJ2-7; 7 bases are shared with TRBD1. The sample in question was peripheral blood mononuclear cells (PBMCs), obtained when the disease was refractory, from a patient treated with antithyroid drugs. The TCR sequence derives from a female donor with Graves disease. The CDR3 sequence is CAWGTAYEQYF. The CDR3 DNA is TGTGCCTGGGGGACAGCCTACGAGCAGTACTTC.